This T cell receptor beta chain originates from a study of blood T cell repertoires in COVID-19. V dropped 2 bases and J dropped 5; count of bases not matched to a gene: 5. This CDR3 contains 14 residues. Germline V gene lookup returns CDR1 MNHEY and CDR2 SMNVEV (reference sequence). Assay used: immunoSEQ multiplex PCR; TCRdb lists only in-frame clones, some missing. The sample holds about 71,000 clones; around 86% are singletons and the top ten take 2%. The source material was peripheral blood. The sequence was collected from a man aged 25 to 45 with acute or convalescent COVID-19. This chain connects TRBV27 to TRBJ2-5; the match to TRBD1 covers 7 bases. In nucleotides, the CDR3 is TGTGCCAGCAGTTTAAACAGGGGCGGCGAGACCCAGTACTTC. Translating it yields CASSLNRGGETQYF.